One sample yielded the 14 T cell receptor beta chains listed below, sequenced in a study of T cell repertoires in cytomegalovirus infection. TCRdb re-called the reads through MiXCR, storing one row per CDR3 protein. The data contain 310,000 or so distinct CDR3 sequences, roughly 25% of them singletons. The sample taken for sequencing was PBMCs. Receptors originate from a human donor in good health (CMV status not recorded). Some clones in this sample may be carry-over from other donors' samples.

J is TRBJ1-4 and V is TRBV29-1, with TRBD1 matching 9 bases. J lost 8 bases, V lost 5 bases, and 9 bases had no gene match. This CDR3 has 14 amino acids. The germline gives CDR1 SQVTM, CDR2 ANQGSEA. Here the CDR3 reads CSVSRDRVGEKLFF. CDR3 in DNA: TGCAGCGTTTCCCGGGACAGGGTGGGCGAAAAACTGTTTTTT. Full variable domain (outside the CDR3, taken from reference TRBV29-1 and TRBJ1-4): SAVISQKPSRDICQRGTSLTIQCQVDSQVTMMFWYRQQPGQSLTLIATANQGSEATYESGFVIDKFPISRPNLTFSTLTVSNMSPEDSSIYLCSVSRDRVGEKLFFGSGTQLSVL.

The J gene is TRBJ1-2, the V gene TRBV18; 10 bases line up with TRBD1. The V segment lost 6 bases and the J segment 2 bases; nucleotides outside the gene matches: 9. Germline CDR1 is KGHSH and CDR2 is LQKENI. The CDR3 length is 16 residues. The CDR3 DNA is TGTGCCAGCTCGGACCAAAAGACAGGGGGCAACTATGGCTACACCTTC. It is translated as CASSDQKTGGNYGYTF.

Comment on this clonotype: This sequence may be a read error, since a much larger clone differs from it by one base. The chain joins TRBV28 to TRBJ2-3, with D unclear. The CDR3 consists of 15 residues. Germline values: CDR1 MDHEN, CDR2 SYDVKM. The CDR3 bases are TGTGCCCGCAGTTCCCACCGAGGCCCCACAGATACGCAGTATTTT. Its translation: CARSSHRGPTDTQYF.

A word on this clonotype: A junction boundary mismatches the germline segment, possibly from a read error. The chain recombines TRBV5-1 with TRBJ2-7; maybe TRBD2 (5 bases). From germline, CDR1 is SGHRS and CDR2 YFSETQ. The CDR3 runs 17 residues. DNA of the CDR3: TGCGCCAGCAGCTGGGGAATGACCGGGGTAGCAACCTACCAGCAGTACTTC. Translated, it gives CASSWGMTGVATYQQYF.

CDR3 in DNA: TGCGCCAGCAGCCAACTTTTCCTCCGGGACAGGGGGGTGGAGACCCAGTACTTC. This codes for CASSQLFLRDRGVETQYF. The chain couples TRBV4-1 to TRBJ2-5; 11 nucleotides align to TRBD1. V lost 2 bases and J lost 5; bases outside the gene matches: 13. Germline CDR1 MGHRA, CDR2 YSYEKL. This CDR3 spans 18 amino acids.

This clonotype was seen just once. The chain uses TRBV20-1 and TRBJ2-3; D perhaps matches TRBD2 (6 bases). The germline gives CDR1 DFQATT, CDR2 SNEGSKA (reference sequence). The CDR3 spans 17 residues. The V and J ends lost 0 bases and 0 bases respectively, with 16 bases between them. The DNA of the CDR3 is TGCAGTGCTAGAGATCTTAAGGGTAGCGGAAGCACAGATACGCAGTATTTT. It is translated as CSARDLKGSGSTDTQYF.

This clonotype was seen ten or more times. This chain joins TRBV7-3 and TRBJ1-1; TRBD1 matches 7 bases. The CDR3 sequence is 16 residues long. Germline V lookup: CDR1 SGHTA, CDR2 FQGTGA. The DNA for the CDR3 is TGTGCTCAGAAGCCCTGTAACAGGGGCTGTGGCACTGAAGCTTTCTTT. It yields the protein CAQKPCNRGCGTEAFF.

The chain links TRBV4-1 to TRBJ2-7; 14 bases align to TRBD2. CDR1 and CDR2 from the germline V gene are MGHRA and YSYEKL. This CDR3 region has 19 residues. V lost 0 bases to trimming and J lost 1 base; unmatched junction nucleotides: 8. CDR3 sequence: CASSQEPGTSGGLSYEQYF. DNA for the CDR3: TGCGCCAGCAGCCAAGAACCCGGGACTAGCGGGGGCCTTTCCTACGAGCAGTACTTC.

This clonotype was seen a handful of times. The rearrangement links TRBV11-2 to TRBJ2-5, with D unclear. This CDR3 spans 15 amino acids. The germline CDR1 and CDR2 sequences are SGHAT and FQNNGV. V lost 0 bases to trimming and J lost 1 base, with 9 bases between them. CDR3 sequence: CASSLDSNSQETQYF. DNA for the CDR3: TGTGCCAGCAGCTTAGATTCGAACAGCCAAGAGACCCAGTACTTC. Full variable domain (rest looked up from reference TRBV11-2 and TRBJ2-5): EAGVAQSPRYKIIEKRQSVAFWCNPISGHATLYWYQQILGQGPKLLIQFQNNGVVDDSQLPKDRFSAERLKGVDSTLKIQPAKLEDSAVYLCASSLDSNSQETQYFGPGTRLLVL.

Here the CDR3 reads CASSHGSGDFFNEQFF. The CDR3 nucleotides are TGTGCCAGCAGCCACGGTAGCGGGGACTTCTTCAATGAGCAGTTCTTC. V usage is TRBV14 and J usage is TRBJ2-1, with 8 bases matching TRBD2. CDR3 length: 16 amino acids. Trimming removed 3 bases from V and 6 bases from J; junction bases left unmatched: 10. The germline CDR1 and CDR2 sequences are SGHDN and FVKESK.

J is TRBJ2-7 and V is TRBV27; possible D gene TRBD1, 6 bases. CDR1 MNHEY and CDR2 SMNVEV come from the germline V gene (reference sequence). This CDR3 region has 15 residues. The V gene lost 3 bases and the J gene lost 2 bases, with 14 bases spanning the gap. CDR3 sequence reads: CASSFGTLITYEQYF. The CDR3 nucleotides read TGTGCCAGCAGTTTCGGGACACTGATTACCTACGAGCAGTACTTC.

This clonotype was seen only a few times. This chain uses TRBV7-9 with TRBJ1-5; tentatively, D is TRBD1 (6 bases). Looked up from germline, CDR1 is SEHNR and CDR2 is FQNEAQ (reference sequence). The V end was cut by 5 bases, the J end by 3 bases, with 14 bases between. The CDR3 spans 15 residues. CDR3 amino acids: CASSISGQLNQPQHF. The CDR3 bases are TGTGCCAGCAGCATCTCAGGACAGCTCAATCAGCCCCAGCATTTT.

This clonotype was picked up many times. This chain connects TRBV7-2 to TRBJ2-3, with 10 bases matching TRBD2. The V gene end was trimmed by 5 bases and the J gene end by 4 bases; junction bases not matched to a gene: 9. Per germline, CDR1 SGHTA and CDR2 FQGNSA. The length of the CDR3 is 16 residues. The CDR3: CASSQQSGRASDTQYF. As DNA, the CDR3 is TGTGCCAGCAGCCAACAGAGCGGGAGGGCCTCAGATACGCAGTATTTT.

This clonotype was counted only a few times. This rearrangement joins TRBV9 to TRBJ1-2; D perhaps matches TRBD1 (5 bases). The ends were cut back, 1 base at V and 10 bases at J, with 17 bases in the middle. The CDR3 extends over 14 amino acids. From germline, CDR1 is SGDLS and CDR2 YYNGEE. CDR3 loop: CASSVIGQSTDYTF. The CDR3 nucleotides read TGTGCCAGCAGCGTAATAGGACAATCTACTGACTACACCTTC.